This note documents a single TCR beta chain sequence. Its antigen remains unknown. The sample belongs to a study of cytomegalovirus exposure and HLA in healthy donors. Study-wide background: About 80 million unique TCRs, all from HLA-typed donors, were included in an early release of the data. General study findings and limits: A later analysis showed that HLA-associated TCR beta chains had undergone more clonal expansion than equally common others. Earlier analysis found most TCR beta V segments productive about 87% or about 30% of the time.

The CDR3 extends over 17 amino acids. V was clipped by 2 bases and J by 3 bases; unmatched bases: 14. The V gene's germline CDR1 is SGDLS and CDR2 YYNGEE. Everyone who donated was a healthy bone marrow donor. The PCR was carried out with 60 Vbeta primers and 13 Jbeta primers. Profiling relied on immunoSEQ multiplex PCR, and the TCRdb table lists in-frame clones only, not all of them. The profile covers approximately 200,000 clones, with over 60% appearing a single time and over 4% taken by the ten largest. The chain combines TRBV9 with TRBJ2-7; TRBD2 matches at 7 bases. This sequence was found in a man aged 25 to 40 in good health and CMV-seropositive. The material sequenced was PBMCs. The CDR3 sequence: CASSVSSYAGDRYEQYF. CDR3 bases: TGTGCCAGCAGCGTTAGCTCCTATGCGGGGGACCGCTACGAGCAGTACTTC.